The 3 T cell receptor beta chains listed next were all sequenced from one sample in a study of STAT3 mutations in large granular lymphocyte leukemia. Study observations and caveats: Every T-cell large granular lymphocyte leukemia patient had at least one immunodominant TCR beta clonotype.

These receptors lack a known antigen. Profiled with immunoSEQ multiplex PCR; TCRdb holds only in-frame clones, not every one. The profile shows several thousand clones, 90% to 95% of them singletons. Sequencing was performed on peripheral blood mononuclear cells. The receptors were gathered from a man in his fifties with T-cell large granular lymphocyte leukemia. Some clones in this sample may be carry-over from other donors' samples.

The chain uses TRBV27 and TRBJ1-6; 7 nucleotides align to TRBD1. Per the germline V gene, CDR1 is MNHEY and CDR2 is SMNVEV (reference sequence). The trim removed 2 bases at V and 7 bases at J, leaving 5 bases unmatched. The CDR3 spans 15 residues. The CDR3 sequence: CASSLEGARNSPLHF. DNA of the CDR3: TGTGCCAGCAGTTTAGAGGGGGCTCGAAATTCACCCCTCCACTTT.

CDR3 coding DNA: TGCAGCGTTGAAGTCGGAGAGGGTCAGCCCCAGCATTTT. It translates to CSVEVGEGQPQHF. The chain links TRBV29-1 to TRBJ1-5; D is unclear. CDR1 and CDR2 (germline): SQVTM, ANQGSEA. This CDR3 has 13 amino acids. V lost 1 base and J lost 6, with 10 bases in between. The full variable domain, in which reference TRBV29-1 and TRBJ1-5 provide the parts outside the CDR3, is SAVISQKPSRDICQRGTSLTIQCQVDSQVTMMFWYRQQPGQSLTLIATANQGSEATYESGFVIDKFPISRPNLTFSTLTVSNMSPEDSSIYLCSVEVGEGQPQHFGDGTRLSIL.

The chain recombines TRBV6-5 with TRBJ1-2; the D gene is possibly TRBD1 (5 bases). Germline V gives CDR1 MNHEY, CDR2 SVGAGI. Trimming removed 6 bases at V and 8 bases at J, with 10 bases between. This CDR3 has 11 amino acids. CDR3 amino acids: CASRDPGGYTF. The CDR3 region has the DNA TGTGCCAGCAGGGACCCAGGGGGCTACACCTTC.